The 29 T cell receptor beta chains reported below all come from one sample, sequenced in a study of OX40 agonist ivuxolimab in advanced cancers. Data came from immunoSEQ multiplex PCR; TCRdb stores just in-frame clones and leaves some out. The sample holds roughly 20,000 clones; 83% are singletons and the top ten take 20%. The input for sequencing was CD4+ or CD8+ T cells sorted from blood, taken in a trial of the OX40 agonist ivuxolimab. The origin of the receptors is an adult with an advanced solid tumor such as melanoma, head and neck, liver or kidney cancer.

With respect to this clone: One end of the junction fails to match germline, which may point to a read error. The chain combines TRBV7-7 with TRBJ2-5, with D tentatively TRBD1 (5 bases). Germline CDR1 reads SSHAT; CDR2 reads FNYEAQ (reference sequence). The CDR3 has 14 residues. The CDR3 nucleotides read TGTGCTAGCAGCTTTGGCCAGGGCCAAGAGACCCAGTACTTC. Translation gives CASSFGQGQETQYF.

The rearrangement joins TRBV15 to TRBJ2-5; perhaps D is TRBD1 or TRBD2 (6 bases each). The CDR3 extends over 15 amino acids. The V gene lost 0 bases and the J gene lost 4 bases, with 12 bases spanning the gap. Germline assignment: CDR1 LNHNV and CDR2 YYDKDF (reference sequence). The CDR3 DNA follows: TGTGCCACCAGCAGAGATATGGGGGGCCGAGAGACCCAGTACTTC. It encodes CATSRDMGGRETQYF.

This chain uses TRBV11-1 with TRBJ1-1, with D hard to call. CDR1 is SGHAT, CDR2 FQDESV, per germline (reference sequence). This CDR3 is 13 amino acids long. V lost 5 bases to trimming and J lost 3 bases, with 10 bases between them. The CDR3 nucleotides are TGTGCCAGCAGCCAATCTATGGACACTGAAGCTTTCTTT. It translates to CASSQSMDTEAFF.

This chain uses TRBV4-1 with TRBJ2-1, with 8 bases fitting TRBD2. The germline V gene encodes CDR1 MGHRA and CDR2 YSYEKL. Trimming removed 1 base from V and 7 bases from J; junction bases left unmatched: 0. The CDR3 has 13 amino acids. As DNA, the CDR3 is TGCGCCAGCAGCCAAGCGGGAGGGAATGAGCAGTTCTTC. Protein sequence: CASSQAGGNEQFF.

V is TRBV27 and J is TRBJ2-7; 8 bases align to TRBD1. CDR1 is MNHEY and CDR2 is SMNVEV in the germline V gene (reference sequence). The ends lost 3 bases at V and 2 bases at J; junction bases unmatched: 12. This CDR3 is built from 17 residues. CDR3 coding DNA: TGTGCCAGCAGTTTGTCGGCCGGGACAGGCCGCCCCTACGAGCAGTACTTC. The encoded protein is CASSLSAGTGRPYEQYF.

The V and J genes are TRBV6-4 and TRBJ2-2; 8 bases align to TRBD1. This CDR3 has 16 residues. Germline CDR1 MRHNA, CDR2 SNTAGT. The V gene end was trimmed by 5 bases and the J gene end by 0 bases; junction bases not matched to a gene: 5. CDR3 DNA: TGTGCCAGCAGTCAGGGGACAGGAGCGAACACCGGGGAGCTGTTTTTT. This gives the protein CASSQGTGANTGELFF.

The chain couples TRBV19 to TRBJ2-3, with 13 bases identical to TRBD2. This CDR3 comprises 19 residues. Germline V lookup: CDR1 LNHDA, CDR2 SQIVND (reference sequence). V shed 3 bases and J 1 base; nucleotides not matched to a gene: 10. CDR3 nucleotides: TGTGCCAGTAGTATTGGGACTAGCGGGGCCGTAAGGGGCACAGATACGCAGTATTTT. This gives the protein CASSIGTSGAVRGTDTQYF.

This clone has only a few counts. V gene TRBV7-9 combines with J gene TRBJ2-7, with 7 bases lining up with TRBD1. This CDR3 contains 14 residues. Per the germline V gene, CDR1 is SEHNR and CDR2 is FQNEAQ (reference sequence). The trim removed 5 bases at V and 3 bases at J, leaving 7 bases unmatched. CDR3 in DNA: TGTGCCAGCAGCGCCGGGACAGTCTACTACGAGCAGTACTTC. As protein: CASSAGTVYYEQYF.

The V gene is TRBV4-1, the J gene TRBJ2-2; 10 bases are shared with TRBD1. The CDR3 loop spans 12 amino acids. Per the germline V gene, CDR1 is MGHRA and CDR2 is YSYEKL. The ends lost 10 bases at V and 6 bases at J; junction bases unmatched: 2. The CDR3 DNA is TGCGCCACCGGACAGGGGGCCGGGGAGCTGTTTTTT. Encoded protein: CATGQGAGELFF.

This sequence joins TRBV7-3 and TRBJ2-2; 8 nucleotides line up with TRBD1. This CDR3 region has 17 residues. The germline gives CDR1 SGHTA, CDR2 FQGTGA. Germline trimming cut 4 bases from V and 2 bases from J; bases unmatched to any gene: 9. For the CDR3, the DNA is TGTGCCAGCAGCTCTTTACCCGGGACAGGCAACACCGGGGAGCTGTTTTTT. It specifies CASSSLPGTGNTGELFF.

The chain is built from TRBV6-6 and TRBJ1-5; 7 bases are shared with TRBD1. Trimming cost V 4 bases and J 7 bases; bases outside gene matches: 7. CDR3 length: 14 residues. Germline CDR1 MNHNY, CDR2 SVGAGI (reference sequence). CDR3 amino acids: CASSFQTGKQPQHF. CDR3 DNA: TGTGCCAGCAGTTTCCAGACAGGGAAGCAGCCCCAGCATTTT.

V gene TRBV27 combines with J gene TRBJ2-1; D ambiguous. This CDR3 contains 13 residues. Trimming took off 7 bases at V and 7 bases at J, with 14 bases between the two ends. Germline lookup yields CDR1 MNHEY and CDR2 SMNVEV (reference sequence). CDR3 amino acids: CASTTNPQNEQFF. The CDR3 DNA sequence: TGTGCCAGCACAACTAACCCCCAAAATGAGCAGTTCTTC.

The genes are TRBV14 and TRBJ1-1; D gene unclear. This CDR3 comprises 16 residues. Germline V CDR1 and CDR2: SGHDN, FVKESK. V shed 4 bases and J shed 1 base, with 16 bases lying between them. CDR3 region: CASSPGFLTQNTEAFF. As DNA, the CDR3 is TGTGCCAGCAGCCCTGGTTTTCTTACTCAGAACACTGAAGCTTTCTTT.

This clone was counted a few times. The V gene is TRBV19, the J gene TRBJ1-2, with 8 bases matching TRBD1. The V gene's germline CDR1 is LNHDA and CDR2 SQIVND (reference sequence). The CDR3 has 14 residues. V lost 1 base to trimming and J lost 4 bases; unmatched junction nucleotides: 2. The CDR3 nucleotides are TGTGCCAGTAGTATAGGACAGGGGAGCTATGGCTACACCTTC. It codes for CASSIGQGSYGYTF.

This clone was counted a few times. The CDR3 reads CASRAPADRETQYF. Here the CDR3 DNA reads TGTGCCAGTAGGGCACCGGCCGACAGGGAGACCCAGTACTTC. J is TRBJ2-5 and V is TRBV19; weak D call: TRBD1 (6 bases). Deletions cut 6 bases from V and 5 bases from J, with 16 bases between. Germline CDR1 reads LNHDA; CDR2 reads SQIVND (reference sequence). This CDR3 contains 14 residues.

The chain employs TRBV11-2 and TRBJ2-7; D is unresolved. There are 15 residues in the CDR3. V was cut by 2 bases and J by 0 bases, with 11 bases left in between. The germline V gene has CDR1 SGHAT and CDR2 FQNNGV. The CDR3 region has the DNA TGTGCCAGCAGCTTATCTCCGGACGTCTCCTACGAGCAGTACTTC. Translation gives CASSLSPDVSYEQYF.

The V gene is TRBV27, the J gene TRBJ2-3; 16 nucleotides line up with TRBD2. The length of the CDR3 is 16 residues. Germline trimming cut 7 bases from V and 2 bases from J; bases unmatched to any gene: 3. Per germline, CDR1 MNHEY and CDR2 SMNVEV (reference sequence). Here the CDR3 reads CASTGLAGGTTDTQYF. In DNA, the CDR3 is TGTGCCAGCACGGGACTAGCGGGGGGGACCACAGATACGCAGTATTTT.

This sequence joins TRBV27 and TRBJ2-1; D gene ambiguous. Trimming left V 8 bases short and J 6 bases short, with 14 bases between. Germline lookup yields CDR1 MNHEY and CDR2 SMNVEV (reference sequence). The CDR3 loop spans 13 amino acids. CDR3 sequence: CASRCVSCNEQFF. In nucleotides, the CDR3 is TGTGCCAGCCGCTGCGTCAGCTGCAATGAGCAGTTCTTC.

The chain couples TRBV27 to TRBJ2-7, with TRBD2 identical over 8 bases. V dropped 6 bases and J dropped 6; count of bases not matched to a gene: 10. Germline V gives CDR1 MNHEY, CDR2 SMNVEV (reference sequence). This CDR3 comprises 14 residues. Here the CDR3 reads CASSLGGARGEQYF. DNA for the CDR3: TGTGCCAGCAGCCTCGGGGGGGCCAGGGGCGAGCAGTACTTC.

The chain combines TRBV9 with TRBJ2-7; 11 bases are shared with TRBD1. CDR3 size: 15 residues. Trimming at V came to 3 bases and at J to 5 bases, leaving 7 bases not matched to a gene. Looked up from germline, CDR1 is SGDLS and CDR2 is YYNGEE. Written as DNA, the CDR3 is TGTGCCAGCAGCGGCCGGACAGGGGGCCTGGACGAGCAGTACTTC. It encodes CASSGRTGGLDEQYF. Looking up the rest from reference TRBV9 and TRBJ2-7 gives the full variable domain: DSGVTQTPKHLITATGQRVTLRCSPRSGDLSVYWYQQSLDQGLQFLIQYYNGEERAKGNILERFSAQQFPDLHSELNLSSLELGDSALYFCASSGRTGGLDEQYFGPGTRLTVT.

The V gene is TRBV28, the J gene TRBJ1-2, with D uncertain. The germline CDR1 and CDR2 sequences are MDHEN and SYDVKM. There are 13 residues in the CDR3. Trimming removed 3 bases from V and 3 bases from J, with 8 bases in between. The CDR3 here is CASSFDSDYGYTF. The DNA of the CDR3 is TGTGCCAGCAGTTTCGACTCGGACTATGGCTACACCTTC.

The chain uses TRBV10-3 and TRBJ2-2, with TRBD1 matching 7 bases. Germline CDR1 is ENHRY and CDR2 is SYGVKD. J was trimmed by 4 bases and V by 3 bases; bases with no gene match: 5. The CDR3 is 15 residues long. CDR3 sequence: CAISDPGTATGELFF. The CDR3 DNA sequence: TGTGCCATCAGTGACCCCGGGACAGCCACCGGGGAGCTGTTTTTT.

The rearrangement links TRBV29-1 to TRBJ1-1, with 7 bases matching TRBD1. This CDR3 comprises 10 residues. With V trimmed by 7 bases and J by 8 bases, 4 bases remained unmatched. CDR1 and CDR2 from the germline V gene are SQVTM and ANQGSEA. CDR3 amino acids: CSAQGDEAFF. The CDR3 coding sequence is TGCAGCGCCCAGGGGGACGAAGCTTTCTTT.

V and J are TRBV2 and TRBJ2-7; perhaps TRBD1 as D (6 bases). Germline assignment: CDR1 SNHLY and CDR2 FYNNEI. Trimming took 2 bases from V and 5 from J, leaving 13 bases between them. The CDR3 is 14 residues long. CDR3 in amino acids: CASSEQDSGHEQYF. The CDR3 DNA reads TGTGCCAGCAGTGAACAGGACAGTGGGCACGAGCAGTACTTC.

The gene calls are TRBV7-2 and TRBJ1-1; a weak D match, TRBD1 (5 bases). This CDR3 has 13 residues. V was clipped by 5 bases and J by 3 bases, with 10 bases between them. Germline V lookup: CDR1 SGHTA, CDR2 FQGNSA. CDR3 DNA: TGTGCCAGCAGCCCGGGGGTGGACACTGAAGCTTTCTTT. Its protein product is CASSPGVDTEAFF.

Judged by abundance, this clone is medium-sized (0.01 to 0.1%). The genes are TRBV28 and TRBJ1-2; D is ambiguous. V lost 6 bases and J lost 6, with 14 bases in between. The CDR3 totals 13 residues. Germline V gives CDR1 MDHEN, CDR2 SYDVKM. Written as DNA, the CDR3 is TGTGCCAGCAGCACCGCCGCCGGGGATGGCTACACCTTC. Amino acid sequence: CASSTAAGDGYTF.

The rearrangement joins TRBV28 to TRBJ1-1; D call uncertain. CDR3 size: 12 residues. CDR1 and CDR2 (germline): MDHEN, SYDVKM. V was clipped by 2 bases and J by 5 bases, with 6 bases between them. The CDR3 sequence is CASSLLETEAFF. The CDR3 bases are TGTGCCAGCAGTTTACTGGAAACTGAAGCTTTCTTT.

The chain carries TRBV6-5 and TRBJ1-5; possible D gene TRBD1, 5 bases. The V gene's germline CDR1 is MNHEY and CDR2 SVGAGI. The CDR3 length is 10 residues. V was shortened by 8 bases and J by 8 bases, with 7 bases between the two germline ends. The CDR3 region has the DNA TGTGCCAGCGGGACGAAGCCCCAGCATTTT. It specifies CASGTKPQHF.

The V gene is TRBV5-1, the J gene TRBJ2-7, with 10 bases identical to TRBD1. In germline, CDR1 is SGHRS, CDR2 YFSETQ. V was clipped by 4 bases and J by 5 bases; unmatched bases: 6. The CDR3 extends over 14 amino acids. CDR3 sequence (DNA): TGCGCCAGCAGCCTCCGGGACAGGGGCCACGAGCAGTACTTC. Encoded protein: CASSLRDRGHEQYF.